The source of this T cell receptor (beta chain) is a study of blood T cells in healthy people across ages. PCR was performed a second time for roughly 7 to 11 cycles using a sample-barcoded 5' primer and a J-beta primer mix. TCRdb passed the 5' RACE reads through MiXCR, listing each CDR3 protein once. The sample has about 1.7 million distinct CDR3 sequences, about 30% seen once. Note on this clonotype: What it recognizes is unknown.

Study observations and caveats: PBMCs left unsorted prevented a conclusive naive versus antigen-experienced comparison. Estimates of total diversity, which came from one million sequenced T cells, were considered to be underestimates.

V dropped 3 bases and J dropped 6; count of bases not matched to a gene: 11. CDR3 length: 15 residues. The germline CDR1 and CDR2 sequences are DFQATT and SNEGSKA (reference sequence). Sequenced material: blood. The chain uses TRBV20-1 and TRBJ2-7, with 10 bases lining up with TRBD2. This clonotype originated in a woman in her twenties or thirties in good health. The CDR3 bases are TGCAGTGCTAGTCCTAGCGGGAGAAGGTTTAGCGAGCAGTACTTC. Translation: CSASPSGRRFSEQYF.